This T cell receptor beta chain was sequenced for a study of T cells expressing NK-cell markers. The overall study: Beta-chain profiling covered CD3+CD56+NKG2C+, CD3+CD56+NKG2C- and CD3+CD56-NKG2C+ sorted subsets. Seven of the eight sequenced donors were classified as HCMV-seropositive, and one was classified as seronegative.

Beta-chain TCR cDNA was generated via 5'RACE template switching with UMIs. TCRdb re-called the 5' RACE reads; every CDR3 protein appears as one record, without DNA. The data include 350,000 to 450,000 distinct CDR3 sequences; the top ten clones carry under 6.5%. The germline CDR1 and CDR2 sequences are MNHNS and SASEGT. The CDR3 contains 14 residues. The sequencing input was blood T cells: a sorted CD56 or NKG2C T cell subset, CD4+ or CD8+ T cells, or bulk PBMC T cells (not recorded which). This sequence originates from a man aged 18-75 years in good health. The chain joins TRBV6-1 to TRBJ1-2; the D gene TCRdb calls, TRBD1, cannot be checked with no DNA. The CDR3 region is CASRGRGVDYGYTF.